This T cell receptor beta chain came from a study of cytomegalovirus exposure and HLA in healthy donors. 60 Vbeta and 13 Jbeta primers were used in PCR. The assay was immunoSEQ multiplex PCR, and TCRdb's table has in-frame clones only and misses some. The data contain 130,000 to 150,000 clones, around 80% of them singletons. The germline CDR1 and CDR2 sequences are LNHDA and SQIVND (reference sequence). This CDR3 spans 15 amino acids. J was trimmed by 1 base and V by 11 bases; bases with no gene match: 7. Every donor was a healthy person donating bone marrow. Sequencing was performed on PBMCs. The source of this sequence is a woman aged 55-69 years in good health and CMV-seropositive. This rearrangement joins TRBV19 to TRBJ2-2; 10 bases are shared with TRBD1. The DNA for the CDR3 is TGTGCCTCCCGACAGGGGGCTGGGAACACCGGGGAGCTGTTTTTT. Amino acids: CASRQGAGNTGELFF.